This T cell receptor (beta chain) was sequenced in a study of shared clonotypes between healthy human individuals. On this clone: Its target is unknown.

Method: immunoSEQ multiplex PCR; TCRdb's copy keeps in-frame clones and lacks some. Altogether over a million clones are present, roughly 97% being singletons, with the ten largest covering 0.95% to 1.5%. General observations from the study: Represented diversity, genetic and exposure-history alike, was limited by few donors.

This TCR was recovered from a young man in good health. Sequencing input: naive CD4+ T cells sorted from blood. The subset here: CD45RA+ positively selected.

This CDR3 is CASSWDRGIKAFF. CDR3 nucleotides: TGCGCCAGCAGCTGGGACAGGGGGATTAAAGCTTTCTTT. V gene TRBV5-1 combines with J gene TRBJ1-1; TRBD1 matches at 11 bases. This CDR3 contains 13 residues. Per germline, CDR1 SGHRS and CDR2 YFSETQ. Trimming took 3 bases from V and 9 from J; bases not matched to a gene: 4.